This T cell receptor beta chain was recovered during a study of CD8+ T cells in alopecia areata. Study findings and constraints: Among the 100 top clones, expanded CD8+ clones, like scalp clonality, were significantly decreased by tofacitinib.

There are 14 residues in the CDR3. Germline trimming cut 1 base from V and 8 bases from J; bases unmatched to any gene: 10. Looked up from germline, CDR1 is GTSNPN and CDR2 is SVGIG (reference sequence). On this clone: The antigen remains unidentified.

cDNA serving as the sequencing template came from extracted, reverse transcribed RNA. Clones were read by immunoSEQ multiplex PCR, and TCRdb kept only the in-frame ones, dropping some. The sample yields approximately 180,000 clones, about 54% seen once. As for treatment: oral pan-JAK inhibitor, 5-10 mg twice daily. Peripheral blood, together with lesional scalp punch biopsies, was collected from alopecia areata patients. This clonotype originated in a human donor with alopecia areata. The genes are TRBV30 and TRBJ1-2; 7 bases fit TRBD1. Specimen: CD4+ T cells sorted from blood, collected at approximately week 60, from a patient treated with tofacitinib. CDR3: CAWSALTGAAGYTF. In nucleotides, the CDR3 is TGTGCCTGGAGTGCGCTTACAGGGGCGGCGGGCTACACCTTC. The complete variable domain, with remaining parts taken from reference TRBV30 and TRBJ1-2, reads SQTIHQWPATLVQPVGSPLSLECTVEGTSNPNLYWYRQAAGRGLQLLFYSVGIGQISSEVPQNLSASRPQDRQFILSSKKLLLSDSGFYLCAWSALTGAAGYTFGSGTRLTVV.